What follows describes a single TCR beta chain. The sample belongs to a study of blood T cell repertoires in COVID-19. The CDR3 runs 14 residues. Germline assignment: CDR1 ENHRY and CDR2 SYGVKD. J gave up 12 bases and V 6 bases, and 10 bases lay outside the gene matches. The method was immunoSEQ multiplex PCR; TCRdb's version includes in-frame clones alone and lacks a portion of them. The profile covers about 49,000 clones, with 81% appearing a single time and approximately 20% taken by the ten largest. Sequencing input: peripheral blood. The genes are TRBV10-3 and TRBJ2-1; TRBD2 matches at 11 bases. This sequence was found in a woman of 80 years or more with COVID-19, enrolled during active disease. CDR3 bases: TGTGCCATCAGAGATAGCGGGAGGGATACAGGGCAGTTCTTC. It specifies CAIRDSGRDTGQFF.